These 20 T cell receptor beta chains were all obtained from the same sample, sequenced in a study of blood T cell repertoires in COVID-19. TCRdb keeps only in-frame clones here, not all; method: immunoSEQ multiplex PCR. This sample yields 350,000 to 400,000 clones, of which about 88% are seen a single time; approximately 1.2% belongs to the top ten. Material: PBMCs or T cells enriched from blood (not recorded which). The receptors were gathered from a woman younger than 35 who had recovered from COVID-19.

The rearrangement joins TRBV29-1 to TRBJ2-3; D is possibly TRBD1 (5 bases). The CDR3 consists of 13 residues. Trimming pared 4 bases from V and 4 bases from J, leaving 12 bases between. Germline CDR1 and CDR2: SQVTM and ANQGSEA. Written as DNA, the CDR3 is TGCAGCGTTGTACAGGTCCCCGCAGATACGCAGTATTTT. It encodes CSVVQVPADTQYF.

The V call is TRBV5-1, the J call TRBJ2-2; 11 nucleotides match TRBD2. V lost 1 base to trimming and J lost 4 bases; unmatched junction nucleotides: 6. The CDR3 length is 17 residues. Germline V gene sequence: CDR1 SGHRS, CDR2 YFSETQ. As DNA, the CDR3 is TGCGCCAGCAGCTTGCCACTAGCGGGGGCCCCCACCGGGGAGCTGTTTTTT. As protein: CASSLPLAGAPTGELFF.

This chain uses TRBV18 with TRBJ2-1, with 7 bases aligning to TRBD1. CDR3 size: 17 residues. CDR1 is KGHSH, CDR2 LQKENI, per germline. V lost 4 bases, J lost 0 bases, and 9 bases stayed unmatched. The CDR3 DNA is TGTGCCAGCTCACTAAGGACCGGGACAGACTCCTACAATGAGCAGTTCTTC. It is translated as CASSLRTGTDSYNEQFF.

J is TRBJ1-5 and V is TRBV24-1; TRBD1 might be the D (6 bases). The CDR3 extends over 13 amino acids. Germline CDR1 and CDR2: KGHDR and SFDVKD. Deletions cut 1 base from V and 7 bases from J, with 7 bases between. CDR3 in amino acids: CATSDFQGQPQHF. DNA of the CDR3: TGTGCCACCAGTGATTTTCAGGGGCAGCCCCAGCATTTT.

The chain is built from TRBV6-1 and TRBJ2-2, with TRBD1 identical over 7 bases. Unmatched junction bases numbered 5, after V lost 1 base and J lost 6 bases. Germline-derived CDR1 and CDR2 are MNHNS and SASEGT. The CDR3 extends over 15 amino acids. The CDR3 DNA reads as TGTGCCAGCAGTGAAGGACAGGGTGGGGCCGGGGAGCTGTTTTTT. Translation gives CASSEGQGGAGELFF.

The CDR3 region is CASSLSAPGFSGANVLTF. DNA of the CDR3: TGTGCCAGCAGTTTATCGGCCCCGGGGTTTTCTGGGGCCAACGTCCTGACTTTC. The chain has TRBV27 and TRBJ2-6, with a weak D call TRBD2 (5 bases). Germline V gives CDR1 MNHEY, CDR2 SMNVEV (reference sequence). The CDR3 consists of 18 residues. V was shortened by 0 bases and J by 1 base, with 13 bases between the two germline ends.

This clone was seen a single time. The chain uses TRBV3-1 (or the pseudogene TRBV3-2) and TRBJ1-2; TRBD1 is a possible D gene (5 bases). CDR3 length: 15 amino acids. Trimming took off 2 bases at V and 0 bases at J, with 10 bases between the two ends. The germline V gene encodes CDR1 LGHDT and CDR2 YNNKEL (reference sequence). The CDR3 loop is CASSQRAGSNYGYTF. In DNA, the CDR3 is TGTGCCAGCAGCCAAAGGGCAGGGTCTAACTATGGCTACACCTTC.

V and J are TRBV19 and TRBJ1-2; the D gene is possibly TRBD1 (6 bases). The CDR3 is 13 residues long. Germline lookup yields CDR1 LNHDA and CDR2 SQIVND (reference sequence). Trimming left V 6 bases short and J 4 bases short, with 12 bases between. CDR3 region: CASSPQGFYGYTF. DNA for the CDR3: TGTGCCAGTAGCCCACAGGGCTTCTATGGCTACACCTTC.

The chain links TRBV11-3 to TRBJ2-2; TRBD1 matches at 7 bases. This CDR3 region has 17 residues. V trimming: 5 bases; J trimming: 1 base; junction bases outside the gene matches: 10. Germline CDR1 is SGHNT and CDR2 is YENEEA. The CDR3 loop reads CASSDHPGTVNTGELFF. The CDR3 DNA reads TGTGCCAGCAGCGACCACCCCGGGACAGTGAACACCGGGGAGCTGTTTTTT. The variable domain in full, completed from reference TRBV11-3 and TRBJ2-2, reads EAGVVQSPRYKIIEKKQPVAFWCNPISGHNTLYWYLQNLGQGPELLIRYENEEAVDDSQLPKDRFSAERLKGVDSTLKIQPAELGDSAVYLCASSDHPGTVNTGELFFGEGSRLTVL.

The V call is TRBV6-2 or TRBV6-3, the J call TRBJ2-6; the match to TRBD1 covers 9 bases. Germline loops: CDR1 MNHEY, CDR2 SVGEGT. The CDR3 totals 17 residues. Unmatched junction bases numbered 6, after V lost 4 bases and J lost 2 bases. CDR3 amino acids: CASSSGTGKAGANVLTF. The CDR3 region has the DNA TGTGCCAGCAGTTCCGGGACAGGGAAAGCTGGGGCCAACGTCCTGACTTTC.

This clone was counted only a few times. This sequence joins TRBV2 and TRBJ2-1; 10 bases align to TRBD2. The CDR3 has 13 residues. Unmatched junction bases numbered 4, after V lost 8 bases and J lost 6 bases. From germline, CDR1 is SNHLY and CDR2 FYNNEI. In DNA, the CDR3 is TGTGCCAGCCGGACTAGCGGCATCAATGAGCAGTTCTTC. Amino acids: CASRTSGINEQFF.

The chain recombines TRBV9 with TRBJ1-2; possibly TRBD1 for D (6 bases). The CDR3 length is 13 residues. V was clipped by 3 bases and J by 5 bases, with 11 bases between them. Germline V CDR1 and CDR2: SGDLS, YYNGEE. The CDR3 loop reads CASSASGTYGYTF. The CDR3 DNA sequence: TGTGCCAGCAGCGCTAGTGGGACATATGGCTACACCTTC.

This clone has a single count. The genes are TRBV10-3 and TRBJ2-3; D is perhaps TRBD2 (5 bases). V lost 4 bases to trimming and J lost 4 bases, with 21 bases between them. The germline gives CDR1 ENHRY, CDR2 SYGVKD. The CDR3 sequence is 17 residues long. The chain's CDR3 is CAISVASGRGFPDTQYF. Written as DNA, the CDR3 is TGTGCCATCAGTGTGGCCTCGGGGAGAGGTTTTCCAGATACGCAGTATTTT.

This clone has more than one count but fewer than ten. This chain uses TRBV6-5 with TRBJ1-4, with 7 bases matching TRBD1. After removal of 4 bases from V and 0 bases from J, the junction contained 5 bases not matched to a gene. Germline values: CDR1 MNHEY, CDR2 SVGAGI. The CDR3 runs 16 residues. The CDR3 DNA follows: TGTGCCAGCAGTTCGGGACAGACCGCAACTAATGAAAAACTGTTTTTT. Protein product: CASSSGQTATNEKLFF.

J is TRBJ2-7 and V is TRBV13, with TRBD2 identical over 13 bases. This CDR3 spans 19 amino acids. The junction had 13 bases not matched to a gene; V was cut back by 3 bases and J by 2 bases. Germline lookup yields CDR1 PRHDT and CDR2 FYEKMQ (reference sequence). CDR3: CASSFSSTSGGSLAYEQYF. The CDR3 bases are TGTGCCAGCAGCTTTTCCTCGACTAGCGGGGGGTCACTCGCCTACGAGCAGTACTTC.

This clone was observed a few times. DNA of the CDR3: TGCGCCAGCAGCTTGGCTCAGGGGGCGGATGAGCAGTACTTC. Translated: CASSLAQGADEQYF. V gene TRBV5-1 combines with J gene TRBJ2-7; 8 nucleotides align to TRBD1. The CDR3 consists of 14 residues. Germline V lookup: CDR1 SGHRS, CDR2 YFSETQ. J gave up 7 bases and V 0 bases, and 6 bases lay outside the gene matches.

V usage is TRBV3-1 (or the pseudogene TRBV3-2) and J usage is TRBJ2-1; 10 bases agree with TRBD2. V was clipped by 4 bases and J by 8 bases; unmatched bases: 5. The CDR3 totals 14 residues. Germline CDR1 LGHDT, CDR2 YNNKEL (reference sequence). The CDR3 DNA reads as TGTGCCAGCAGCCGTTTAGCGGGGGGCCATGAGCAGTTCTTC. It specifies CASSRLAGGHEQFF.

CDR3: CASSEADRGNSQPQHF. In DNA, the CDR3 is TGTGCCAGCAGTGAAGCGGACAGGGGAAATAGTCAGCCCCAGCATTTT. This chain joins TRBV6-1 and TRBJ1-5; TRBD1 agrees at 9 bases. This CDR3 has 16 amino acids. After removal of 0 bases from V and 6 bases from J, the junction contained 6 bases not matched to a gene. Germline V gives CDR1 MNHNS, CDR2 SASEGT.

The chain combines TRBV28 with TRBJ1-6; 7 bases map to TRBD1. This CDR3 is 17 amino acids long. V lost 5 bases to trimming and J lost 0 bases; unmatched junction nucleotides: 7. Germline CDR1 reads MDHEN; CDR2 reads SYDVKM. The chain's CDR3 is CASSQPDRSSYNSPLHF. The CDR3 DNA is TGTGCCAGCAGTCAACCGGACAGGAGCTCCTATAATTCACCCCTCCACTTT.

This rearrangement joins TRBV14 to TRBJ1-2; 9 bases are a match to TRBD1. V lost 3 bases and J lost 2; bases outside the gene matches: 13. The CDR3 sequence is 18 residues long. Looked up from germline, CDR1 is SGHDN and CDR2 is FVKESK. CDR3: CASSQTSGQGRLNYGYTF. The CDR3 DNA is TGTGCCAGCAGCCAGACATCCGGACAGGGGAGGTTGAACTATGGCTACACCTTC.